The 30 T cell receptor beta chains listed next were all sequenced from one sample in a study of cytomegalovirus exposure and HLA in healthy donors. PCR used 60 Vbeta primers and 13 Jbeta primers. Sequencing was performed with immunoSEQ multiplex PCR; in TCRdb, only in-frame clones are kept and a portion is missing. The sample yields some 170,000 clones, just over 75% seen once. Sequences were obtained from PBMCs. The origin of the receptors is a middle-aged woman in good health and CMV-seronegative.

The chain combines TRBV15 with TRBJ2-7, with TRBD2 matching 12 bases. The trim removed 8 bases at V and 2 bases at J, leaving 1 base unmatched. The CDR3 spans 13 residues. Germline V lookup: CDR1 LNHNV, CDR2 YYDKDF (reference sequence). This CDR3 reads CATRTSGTYEQYF. DNA of the CDR3: TGTGCCACCCGGACTAGCGGGACCTACGAGCAGTACTTC.

The chain combines TRBV5-1 with TRBJ2-7, with D perhaps TRBD1 or TRBD2 (11 bases each). V gave up 3 bases and J gave up 0 bases, with 34 bases separating them. The CDR3 runs 22 residues. Germline V gives CDR1 SGHRS, CDR2 YFSETQ. The CDR3 DNA is TGCGCCAGCAGCTCGGACAGGGGGCGTATAGGACTAGCGGGTCAAAGCTCCTACGAGCAGTACTTC. Its translation: CASSSDRGRIGLAGQSSYEQYF.

This clone was counted only a few times. The chain links TRBV4-1 to TRBJ1-4; weak D call: TRBD1 (5 bases). Deletions cut 0 bases from V and 3 bases from J, with 14 bases between. This CDR3 region has 17 residues. Germline V gene sequence: CDR1 MGHRA, CDR2 YSYEKL. DNA of the CDR3: TGCGCCAGCAGCCAAGATCAGCAGGGAGGGGCTAATGAAAAACTGTTTTTT. Translating it yields CASSQDQQGGANEKLFF.

This chain joins TRBV7-9 and TRBJ1-4; a weak D match, TRBD1 (5 bases). Germline lookup yields CDR1 SEHNR and CDR2 FQNEAQ (reference sequence). The ends were cut back, 0 bases at V and 7 bases at J, with 6 bases in the middle. The CDR3 sequence is 13 residues long. CDR3 sequence: CASSLATVEKLFF. Written as DNA, the CDR3 is TGTGCCAGCAGCTTAGCGACAGTTGAAAAACTGTTTTTT.

The chain is built from TRBV6-1 and TRBJ2-7, with TRBD1 matching 11 bases. This CDR3 has 15 residues. The V gene's germline CDR1 is MNHNS and CDR2 SASEGT. Trimming removed 5 bases from V and 4 bases from J; junction bases left unmatched: 7. CDR3 loop: CASSSTGTGGYEQYF. CDR3 bases: TGTGCCAGCAGTTCCACCGGGACAGGGGGATACGAGCAGTACTTC.

J is TRBJ1-3 and V is TRBV7-5; the table calls TRBD1, which could not be checked here. TRBV7-5 is tagged as a pseudogene. The CDR3 totals 14 residues. In DNA, the CDR3 is TGTGCCCGCCAAGACAGTATTCCGGGAAACACCATATATTTT. It specifies CARQDSIPGNTIYF.

This clone was recorded once. This chain joins TRBV2 and TRBJ2-1; no reliable D call. This CDR3 region has 13 residues. Trimming pared 7 bases from V and 3 bases from J, leaving 10 bases between. Germline loops: CDR1 SNHLY, CDR2 FYNNEI. CDR3 sequence (DNA): TGTGCCAGCACGGCGGAAATCTACAATGAGCAGTTCTTC. Amino acid sequence: CASTAEIYNEQFF.

The genes are TRBV5-1 and TRBJ1-1; D may be TRBD1 (5 bases). This CDR3 region has 14 residues. Per germline, CDR1 SGHRS and CDR2 YFSETQ. V was trimmed by 5 bases and J by 1 base, leaving 12 bases between them. The CDR3 DNA follows: TGCGCCAGCAGTGAGCAGGGCTGGAACACTGAAGCTTTCTTT. Its translation: CASSEQGWNTEAFF.

CDR3 DNA sequence: TGCGCCAGCAGCTTGGAGGTGGGGCTAGCGGGAGACTACAATGAGCAGTTCTTC. Its translation is CASSLEVGLAGDYNEQFF. The chain employs TRBV5-1 and TRBJ2-1; TRBD2 agrees at 10 bases. CDR1 SGHRS and CDR2 YFSETQ come from the germline V gene. This CDR3 has 18 residues. The V gene end was trimmed by 0 bases and the J gene end by 3 bases; junction bases not matched to a gene: 9.

This clone was recorded only once. This sequence joins TRBV30 and TRBJ1-3; tentative D call: TRBD1 (5 bases). Germline V gene lookup returns CDR1 GTSNPN and CDR2 SVGIG (reference sequence). Trimming removed 7 bases at V and 1 base at J, with 11 bases between. This CDR3 spans 13 amino acids. CDR3 in DNA: TGTGCCTCGACAGCGACTTCTGGAAACACCATATATTTT. This gives the protein CASTATSGNTIYF.

This rearrangement joins TRBV6-1 to TRBJ2-7; 9 bases agree with TRBD1. CDR1 is MNHNS and CDR2 is SASEGT in the germline V gene. The CDR3 covers 16 residues. V lost 4 bases and J lost 6; bases outside the gene matches: 13. The CDR3 is CASSVQTGTGSLEQYF. The CDR3, as DNA: TGTGCCAGCAGTGTACAGACCGGGACAGGGAGTCTCGAGCAGTACTTC.

This chain joins TRBV5-1 and TRBJ2-5; 7 positions agree with TRBD2. Germline V gene data show CDR1 as SGHRS and CDR2 as YFSETQ. The CDR3 consists of 15 residues. Germline trimming cut 0 bases from V and 3 bases from J; bases unmatched to any gene: 5. In DNA, the CDR3 is TGCGCCAGCAGCTTGGGCGCGGGAGAAAAAGAGACCCAGTACTTC. Protein product: CASSLGAGEKETQYF.

This chain joins TRBV29-1 and TRBJ2-6; tentative D call: TRBD1 (5 bases). CDR3 length equals 14 residues. V was cut by 5 bases and J by 0 bases, with 8 bases left in between. The germline V gene encodes CDR1 SQVTM and CDR2 ANQGSEA. The CDR3 coding sequence is TGCAGCGTTAAGGGGAACTCTGGGGCCAACGTCCTGACTTTC. It translates to CSVKGNSGANVLTF.

This chain connects TRBV27 to TRBJ2-5; no clear D gene. The CDR3 loop spans 14 amino acids. V gave up 1 base and J gave up 2 bases, with 8 bases separating them. CDR1 is MNHEY, CDR2 SMNVEV, per germline (reference sequence). The CDR3 coding sequence is TGTGCCAGCAGTTTATACTACCGTCAAGAGACCCAGTACTTC. Translation: CASSLYYRQETQYF.

This sequence joins TRBV2 and TRBJ1-1, with 8 bases aligning to TRBD1. Germline V gene data show CDR1 as SNHLY and CDR2 as FYNNEI. The CDR3 spans 13 residues. V was pared by 5 bases and J by 5 bases, with 4 bases of the junction left unmatched. CDR3 in amino acids: CASSPGGATEAFF. The CDR3 nucleotides read TGTGCCAGCAGTCCAGGGGGCGCGACTGAAGCTTTCTTT.

This sequence joins TRBV12-2 and TRBJ1-2; TRBD1 reflects the table's D call only, with no check against the DNA. TRBV12-2 is reported as a pseudogene. CDR3 length: 15 residues. CDR3 in amino acids: CASRLPLGANYGYTF. CDR3 DNA: TGTGCAAGTCGCTTACCTTTGGGGGCCAACTATGGCTACACCTTC.

J is TRBJ1-4 and V is TRBV27, with D possibly being TRBD1 (6 bases). This CDR3 has 15 amino acids. CDR1 MNHEY and CDR2 SMNVEV come from the germline V gene (reference sequence). Deletions cut 5 bases from V and 0 bases from J, with 10 bases between. The DNA of the CDR3 is TGTGCCAGCAGTGGGGGGGCTGCAACTAATGAAAAACTGTTTTTT. This translates into CASSGGAATNEKLFF.

The chain joins TRBV29-1 to TRBJ2-7, with 9 bases aligning to TRBD1. The junction had 8 bases not matched to a gene; V was cut back by 7 bases and J by 4 bases. There are 13 residues in the CDR3. Germline values: CDR1 SQVTM, CDR2 ANQGSEA. CDR3 protein: CSENRGRRYEQYF. In nucleotides, the CDR3 is TGCAGCGAGAACAGGGGGCGCAGGTACGAGCAGTACTTC.

The genes are TRBV27 and TRBJ1-2, with 7 bases that match TRBD1. From germline, CDR1 is MNHEY and CDR2 SMNVEV (reference sequence). The CDR3 is 15 residues long. The ends lost 3 bases at V and 3 bases at J; junction bases unmatched: 7. This chain's CDR3 is CASSLSTGADYGYTF. The CDR3 DNA reads as TGTGCCAGCAGTTTGTCCACAGGGGCAGACTATGGCTACACCTTC.

The chain links TRBV28 to TRBJ2-1; 7 bases line up with TRBD2. After removal of 5 bases from V and 3 bases from J, the junction contained 10 bases not matched to a gene. Germline lookup yields CDR1 MDHEN and CDR2 SYDVKM. The CDR3 sequence is 16 residues long. The CDR3 DNA reads TGTGCCAGCAGTGGCCGGGGGGAGTCTGGCTACAATGAGCAGTTCTTC. It encodes CASSGRGESGYNEQFF.

V usage is TRBV27 and J usage is TRBJ1-2, with D possibly TRBD1 on 5 matching bases. V shed 3 bases and J shed 6 bases, with 11 bases lying between them. The V gene's germline CDR1 is MNHEY and CDR2 SMNVEV (reference sequence). The CDR3 extends over 13 amino acids. The CDR3, as DNA: TGTGCCAGCAGTTTTGCAGGGTACGATGGCTACACCTTC. Protein product: CASSFAGYDGYTF.

The rearrangement links TRBV7-8 to TRBJ1-2, with D possibly matching TRBD1 (5 bases). V was trimmed by 1 base and J by 5 bases, leaving 11 bases between them. Looked up from germline, CDR1 is SGHVS and CDR2 is FQNEAQ. The CDR3 contains 14 residues. The CDR3 spells CASSLVLGDYGYTF. CDR3 bases: TGTGCCAGCAGCTTAGTGTTAGGGGATTATGGCTACACCTTC.

This chain connects TRBV7-3 to TRBJ2-2, with TRBD2 matching over 8 bases. J was trimmed by 4 bases and V by 4 bases; bases with no gene match: 5. The CDR3 runs to 15 residues. In germline, CDR1 is SGHTA, CDR2 FQGTGA. CDR3 bases: TGTGCCAGCAGCTACGGGCTAGCGGGCACCGGGGAGCTGTTTTTT. It translates to CASSYGLAGTGELFF.

The chain joins TRBV7-9 to TRBJ1-2; 7 bases agree with TRBD1. V lost 4 bases, J lost 8 bases, and 7 bases stayed unmatched. Germline CDR1 reads SEHNR; CDR2 reads FQNEAQ (reference sequence). The CDR3 consists of 13 residues. The CDR3 DNA follows: TGTGCCAGCAGCTCTAAAGACAGGGACGGCTACACCTTC. Residues: CASSSKDRDGYTF.

The chain has TRBV6-1 and TRBJ2-7, with D maybe TRBD2 (5 bases). Trimming stripped 2 bases from V and 5 bases from J, with 13 bases between. The CDR3 is made up of 14 amino acids. The V gene's germline CDR1 is MNHNS and CDR2 SASEGT. CDR3 sequence (DNA): TGTGCCAGCAGTGAAAGGTATCGGGGAAACGAGCAGTACTTC. This encodes CASSERYRGNEQYF.

The CDR3 DNA reads TGTGCCAGTAGTATCGGGTCAAGGAACACTGAAGCTTTCTTT. It specifies CASSIGSRNTEAFF. The rearrangement uses TRBV19 and TRBJ1-1; D unclear. The CDR3 is 14 residues long. CDR1 is LNHDA, CDR2 SQIVND, per germline (reference sequence). Trimming shortened V by 3 bases and J by 1 base, and 9 bases separated the two germline ends. The whole variable domain, remainder taken from reference TRBV19 and TRBJ1-1, is DGGITQSPKYLFRKEGQNVTLSCEQNLNHDAMYWYRQDPGQGLRLIYYSQIVNDFQKGDIAEGYSVSREKKESFPLTVTSAQKNPTAFYLCASSIGSRNTEAFFGQGTRLTVV.

The rearrangement joins TRBV28 to TRBJ2-7; TRBD1 matches at 10 bases. CDR3 length equals 15 residues. Unmatched junction bases numbered 5, after V lost 4 bases and J lost 2 bases. Germline-derived CDR1 and CDR2 are MDHEN and SYDVKM. The CDR3 DNA sequence: TGTGCCAGCAGTTCCCCCGGGACAGGGGCCTACGAGCAGTACTTC. Translated: CASSSPGTGAYEQYF.

This clone occurred a few times. The V gene is TRBV5-1, the J gene TRBJ1-4, with 8 nucleotides matching TRBD1. Per germline, CDR1 SGHRS and CDR2 YFSETQ. V was pared by 4 bases and J by 7 bases, with 12 bases of the junction left unmatched. The CDR3 loop spans 16 amino acids. CDR3 in amino acids: CASSPLAGTGSEKLFF. CDR3 coding DNA: TGCGCCAGCAGCCCCCTAGCAGGGACAGGCAGTGAAAAACTGTTTTTT.

This clone was picked up one time. V and J are TRBV5-1 and TRBJ2-2; the match to TRBD2 covers 9 bases. CDR3 length: 15 residues. Germline V CDR1 and CDR2: SGHRS, YFSETQ. J gave up 6 bases and V 4 bases, and 7 bases lay outside the gene matches. CDR3 region: CASSQTSGGSGELFF. Here the CDR3 DNA reads TGCGCCAGCAGCCAGACTAGCGGTGGGTCCGGGGAGCTGTTTTTT.

The CDR3 region has the DNA TGCGCCAGCAGCCCCAGGCCGGGGTATCATGGCTACACCTTC. It yields the protein CASSPRPGYHGYTF. J is TRBJ1-2 and V is TRBV5-1; D call uncertain. The CDR3 loop spans 14 amino acids. V dropped 4 bases and J dropped 6 bases, with 16 bases sitting between them. CDR1 is SGHRS and CDR2 is YFSETQ in the germline V gene.